Below are 18 T cell receptor beta chains sequenced from a single sample in a study of blood T cells in healthy people across ages. A second PCR, run for roughly 7 to 12 cycles, used a sample-barcoded 5' primer plus a J-beta primer mix. MiXCR was run by TCRdb on the 5' RACE reads, yielding one entry per CDR3 protein. This repertoire shows 550,000 to 600,000 distinct CDR3 sequences, 40% to 55% found once; its top ten account for around 25%. Sequencing was performed on blood. The receptors were sampled from an elderly man in good health.

This chain joins TRBV29-1 and TRBJ1-1, with 7 bases aligning to TRBD1. V trimming: 7 bases; J trimming: 4 bases; junction bases outside the gene matches: 9. CDR3 length: 13 amino acids. Germline V gene data show CDR1 as SQVTM and CDR2 as ANQGSEA. Written as DNA, the CDR3 is TGCAGCGGGGAGGACAGGATTTCCACTGAAGCTTTCTTT. Protein sequence: CSGEDRISTEAFF.

The chain uses TRBV5-1 and TRBJ2-6, with D unclear. Trimming took 7 bases from V and 0 from J, leaving 8 bases between them. Per germline, CDR1 SGHRS and CDR2 YFSETQ. The CDR3 runs to 14 residues. CDR3 residues: CASALFSGANVLTF. DNA for the CDR3: TGCGCCAGCGCTTTATTCTCTGGGGCCAACGTCCTGACTTTC. Drawing the rest from reference TRBV5-1 and TRBJ2-6, the complete variable domain is KAGVTQTPRYLIKTRGQQVTLSCSPISGHRSVSWYQQTPGQGLQFLFEYFSETQRNKGNFPGRFSGRQFSNSRSEMNVSTLELGDSALYLCASALFSGANVLTFGAGSRLTVL.

The count of this clonotype is one. This chain connects TRBV7-9 to TRBJ2-3, with D uncertain. The CDR3 has 13 residues. Looked up from germline, CDR1 is SEHNR and CDR2 is FQNEAQ (reference sequence). Trimming left V 5 bases short and J 6 bases short, with 12 bases between. The CDR3 reads CASSLNSHDTQYF. The CDR3 bases are TGTGCCAGCAGCCTAAACTCCCACGATACGCAGTATTTT.

The CDR3 region is CASSLERVYEQYF. The CDR3 DNA is TGTGCCAGCAGCTTAGAGAGGGTCTACGAGCAGTACTTC. The chain is built from TRBV7-9 and TRBJ2-7, with a tentative D call TRBD2 (5 bases). The germline V and J ends were trimmed by 1 base and 3 bases, with 7 bases remaining between them. The CDR3 runs 13 residues. Germline-derived CDR1 and CDR2 are SEHNR and FQNEAQ (reference sequence).

J is TRBJ2-6 and V is TRBV27; D might be TRBD1 (5 bases). Germline CDR1 and CDR2: MNHEY and SMNVEV (reference sequence). The CDR3 has 15 residues. The germline V and J ends were trimmed by 7 bases and 2 bases, with 12 bases remaining between them. The chain's CDR3 is CASTQQVTGANVLTF. CDR3 nucleotide sequence: TGTGCCAGCACCCAACAGGTCACTGGGGCCAACGTCCTGACTTTC.

This clonotype was seen ten or more times. The chain couples TRBV29-1 to TRBJ2-7; D is perhaps TRBD1 (6 bases). CDR3 length equals 14 residues. Per germline, CDR1 SQVTM and CDR2 ANQGSEA. With 6 bases removed from V and 0 bases from J, the gap between germline ends came to 15 bases. Written as DNA, the CDR3 is TGCAGCGTCCTGGTGGGGGACATCTCCTACGAGCAGTACTTC. It codes for CSVLVGDISYEQYF.

The chain is built from TRBV12-3 or TRBV12-4 and TRBJ2-3, with D tentatively TRBD1 (6 bases). CDR3 size: 16 residues. Trimming left V 7 bases short and J 0 bases short, with 17 bases between. CDR3 sequence (DNA): TGTGCCAGCACCTTGGGGGCGGAACGTAGCACAGATACGCAGTATTTT. Translated: CASTLGAERSTDTQYF.

To note about this clonotype: The junction shows a germline mismatch at one end, possibly a read error. The rearrangement joins TRBV20-1 to TRBJ2-3; D is unclear. Germline V gene lookup returns CDR1 DFQATT and CDR2 SNEGSKA (reference sequence). This CDR3 comprises 13 residues. CDR3 DNA: TGCAGTGCGAGAGAATTGCGCACAGATACGCAGTATTTT. Its protein product is CSARELRTDTQYF.

CDR3 sequence (DNA): TGCAGCGTAAGGACTAGCGGGGCTTTATCAGCTGTCGAGTTCTTC. Amino acid sequence: CSVRTSGALSAVEFF. The chain has TRBV29-1 and TRBJ2-1, with 12 bases lining up with TRBD2. The V gene's germline CDR1 is SQVTM and CDR2 ANQGSEA. V was pared by 6 bases and J by 14 bases, with 17 bases of the junction left unmatched. The CDR3 contains 15 residues.

V is TRBV6-6 and J is TRBJ2-7; no firm D call. The DNA end favors TRBJ2-4, so the J call may be wrong. The CDR3 spans 12 residues. CDR1 is MNHNY, CDR2 SVGAGI, per germline (reference sequence). CDR3 amino acids: CASSYGYGIQYF. The DNA for the CDR3 is TGTGCCAGCAGTTACGGTTACGGCATTCAGTACTTC.

Only a few counts were recorded for this clonotype. A clone one base away is much larger, so this may be a read error. The CDR3 loop reads CASSRGQYYEQYF. In DNA, the CDR3 is TGTGCCAGCAGTCGCGGACAGTACTACGAGCAGTACTTC. The rearrangement uses TRBV6-5 and TRBJ2-7, with a tentative D call TRBD1 (6 bases). This CDR3 has 13 residues. Between the trimmed V and J ends, which lost 5 bases and 3 bases, there was a span of 11 bases. CDR1 MNHEY and CDR2 SVGAGI come from the germline V gene.

The CDR3: CASSWPSRGGRNTIYF. In DNA form, the CDR3 reads TGTGCCAGCAGCTGGCCTTCGAGGGGGGGTCGAAACACCATATATTTT. The rearrangement joins TRBV7-2 to TRBJ1-3, with D maybe TRBD1 (6 bases). The CDR3 is 16 residues long. Trimming removed 4 bases at V and 5 bases at J, with 18 bases between. Germline V CDR1 and CDR2: SGHTA, FQGNSA.

This clonotype was found a few times. The chain combines TRBV3-1 with TRBJ1-2; the D gene is possibly TRBD1 (6 bases). CDR3 length: 15 amino acids. CDR1 is LGHDT and CDR2 is YNNKEL in the germline V gene (reference sequence). The germline V and J ends were trimmed by 2 bases and 2 bases, with 12 bases remaining between them. DNA for the CDR3: TGTGCCAGCAGCCAATGGACCAGGGGAAACTATGGCTACACCTTC. The encoded protein is CASSQWTRGNYGYTF.

This clonotype was seen once. J is TRBJ1-2 and V is TRBV29-1, with D uncertain. Per germline, CDR1 SQVTM and CDR2 ANQGSEA. The CDR3 contains 15 residues. V lost 1 base and J lost 3, with 15 bases in between. CDR3 loop: CSVEGSGYADYGYTF. CDR3 DNA: TGCAGCGTTGAAGGGTCGGGATATGCGGACTATGGCTACACCTTC.

This chain uses TRBV28 with TRBJ2-5, with 9 bases aligning to TRBD2. Germline loops: CDR1 MDHEN, CDR2 SYDVKM. This CDR3 is 14 amino acids long. After removal of 6 bases from V and 11 bases from J, the junction contained 13 bases not matched to a gene. CDR3 in amino acids: CASSPAGGRNEQYF. CDR3 nucleotide sequence: TGTGCCAGCAGCCCAGCGGGAGGCAGGAATGAGCAGTACTTC. Supplemented by reference TRBV28 and TRBJ2-5, the full variable domain reads DVKVTQSSRYLVKRTGEKVFLECVQDMDHENMFWYRQDPGLGLRLIYFSYDVKMKEKGDIPEGYSVSREKKERFSLILESASTNQTSMYLCASSPAGGRNEQYFGPGTRLLVL.

This clonotype was recorded at least ten times. The chain has TRBV5-1 and TRBJ2-1; weak D call: TRBD2 (5 bases). This CDR3 is 14 amino acids long. The V end was cut by 0 bases, the J end by 2 bases, with 6 bases between. Germline V gene lookup returns CDR1 SGHRS and CDR2 YFSETQ. CDR3 loop: CASSLEGAYNEQFF. DNA for the CDR3: TGCGCCAGCAGCTTGGAGGGAGCCTACAATGAGCAGTTCTTC.

As concerns this clonotype: This may be a read error, as it is one base from a much larger clone. The V gene is TRBV6-5, the J gene TRBJ2-1, with 7 bases lining up with TRBD1. J gave up 9 bases and V 4 bases, and 12 bases lay outside the gene matches. The CDR3 sequence is 15 residues long. The germline gives CDR1 MNHEY, CDR2 SVGAGI. The CDR3 sequence is CASSSRGLLVTEQFF. In DNA, the CDR3 is TGTGCCAGCAGTTCTAGGGGGCTTTTGGTAACTGAGCAGTTCTTC.

CDR3 protein: CASSLGFGSSYNEQFF. The CDR3 DNA follows: TGTGCCAGCAGCTTGGGGTTCGGGTCCTCCTACAATGAGCAGTTCTTC. The rearrangement joins TRBV7-2 to TRBJ2-1; no clear D gene. CDR3 length: 16 amino acids. V was trimmed by 3 bases and J by 0 bases, leaving 12 bases between them. Per the germline V gene, CDR1 is SGHTA and CDR2 is FQGNSA.